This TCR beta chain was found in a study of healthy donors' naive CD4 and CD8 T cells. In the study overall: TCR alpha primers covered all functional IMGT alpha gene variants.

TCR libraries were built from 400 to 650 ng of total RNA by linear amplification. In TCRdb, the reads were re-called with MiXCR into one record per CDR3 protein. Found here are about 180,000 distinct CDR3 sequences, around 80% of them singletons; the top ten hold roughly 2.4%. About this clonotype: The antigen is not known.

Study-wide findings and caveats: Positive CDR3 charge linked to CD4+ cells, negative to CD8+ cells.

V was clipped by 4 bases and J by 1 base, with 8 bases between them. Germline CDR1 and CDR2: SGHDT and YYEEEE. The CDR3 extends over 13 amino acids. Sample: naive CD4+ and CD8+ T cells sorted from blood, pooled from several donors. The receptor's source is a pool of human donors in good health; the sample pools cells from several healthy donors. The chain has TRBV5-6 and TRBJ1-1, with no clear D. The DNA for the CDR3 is TGTGCCAGCAGCCAGCAGGAGAACACTGAAGCTTTCTTT. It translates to CASSQQENTEAFF.